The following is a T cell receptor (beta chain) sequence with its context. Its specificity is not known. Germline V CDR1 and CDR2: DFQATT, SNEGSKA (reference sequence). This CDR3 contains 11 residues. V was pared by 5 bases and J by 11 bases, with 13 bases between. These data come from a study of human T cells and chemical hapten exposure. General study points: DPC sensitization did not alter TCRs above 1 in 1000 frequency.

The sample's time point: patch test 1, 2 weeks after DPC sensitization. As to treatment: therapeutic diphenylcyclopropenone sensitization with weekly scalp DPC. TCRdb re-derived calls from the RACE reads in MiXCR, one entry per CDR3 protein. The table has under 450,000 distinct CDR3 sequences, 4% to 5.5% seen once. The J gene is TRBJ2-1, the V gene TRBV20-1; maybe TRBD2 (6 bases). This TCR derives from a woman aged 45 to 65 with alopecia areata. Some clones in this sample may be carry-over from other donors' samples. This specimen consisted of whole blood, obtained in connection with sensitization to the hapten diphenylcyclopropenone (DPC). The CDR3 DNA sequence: TGCAGTGCTTCCCTCGGGACTCAGCAGTTCTTC. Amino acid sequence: CSASLGTQQFF.